Presented here are 23 T cell receptor beta chains from one specimen sequenced in a study of T cells after yellow fever vaccination. TCRdb ran MiXCR on the 5' RACE reads and lists one entry per CDR3 protein. Of about 630,000 distinct CDR3 sequences in the sample, more than 9% were seen once. The sample was PBMCs, taken on the day of the yellow fever booster vaccination. All receptors derive from a man in his thirties or forties who received the YFV17D yellow fever vaccine.

The CDR3 sequence: CASSRWTGWYDTQYF. As DNA, the CDR3 is TGCGCCAGCAGCCGTTGGACAGGGTGGTATGATACGCAGTATTTT. The gene calls are TRBV5-1 and TRBJ2-3; the match to TRBD1 covers 8 bases. After removal of 4 bases from V and 6 bases from J, the junction contained 10 bases not matched to a gene. The germline gives CDR1 SGHRS, CDR2 YFSETQ. The CDR3 runs to 15 residues.

The chain carries TRBV7-9 and TRBJ2-1; TRBD1 agrees at 7 bases. The germline V gene has CDR1 SEHNR and CDR2 FQNEAQ (reference sequence). The CDR3 totals 16 residues. V was pared by 5 bases and J by 3 bases, with 10 bases of the junction left unmatched. The CDR3 coding sequence is TGTGCCAGCAGCACCGATGACAGGGAACTCTACAATGAGCAGTTCTTC. As protein: CASSTDDRELYNEQFF.

This rearrangement joins TRBV29-1 to TRBJ2-1; no clear D. The CDR3 totals 13 residues. V shed 0 bases and J shed 4 bases, with 7 bases lying between them. The germline gives CDR1 SQVTM, CDR2 ANQGSEA. The CDR3 region is CSVEDGRYNEQFF. The CDR3 nucleotides read TGCAGCGTTGAAGACGGTCGTTACAATGAGCAGTTCTTC.

This clonotype was picked up a small number of times. The rearrangement links TRBV5-1 to TRBJ2-5; D possibly matches TRBD1 or TRBD2 (6 bases each). The germline CDR1 and CDR2 sequences are SGHRS and YFSETQ. V was shortened by 8 bases and J by 1 base, with 12 bases between the two germline ends. This CDR3 comprises 13 residues. The CDR3 region has the DNA TGCGCCAGTGGGGGGCTAGCCCAAGAGACCCAGTACTTC. As protein: CASGGLAQETQYF.

Only a few counts were recorded for this clonotype. This chain uses TRBV12-3 or TRBV12-4 with TRBJ2-1; possibly TRBD1 for D (6 bases). This CDR3 spans 13 amino acids. V dropped 3 bases and J dropped 9 bases, with 12 bases sitting between them. In nucleotides, the CDR3 is TGTGCCAGCAGTTTGAGGCAGGGGTTTGAGCAGTTCTTC. This codes for CASSLRQGFEQFF.

J is TRBJ2-5 and V is TRBV3-1, with TRBD1 matching 11 bases. CDR1 is LGHDT and CDR2 is YNNKEL in the germline V gene (reference sequence). V shed 1 base and J 4 bases; nucleotides not matched to a gene: 2. This CDR3 comprises 15 residues. The DNA of the CDR3 is TGTGCCAGCAGCCAAGGGACAGGGGGCCGAGAGACCCAGTACTTC. It is translated as CASSQGTGGRETQYF.

J is TRBJ2-6 and V is TRBV19; 11 positions agree with TRBD1. V gave up 5 bases and J gave up 3 bases; unmatched junction bases: 9. The CDR3 has 18 amino acids. Germline-derived CDR1 and CDR2 are LNHDA and SQIVND (reference sequence). Here the CDR3 DNA reads TGTGCCAGTAGTCCCCCCGGACAGGGGGCGGGTGGGGCCAACGTCCTGACTTTC. This translates into CASSPPGQGAGGANVLTF.

The genes are TRBV10-3 and TRBJ2-3; TRBD2 matches 9 bases. The CDR3 contains 17 residues. The germline V gene encodes CDR1 ENHRY and CDR2 SYGVKD. V trimming: 0 bases; J trimming: 1 base; junction bases outside the gene matches: 5. The CDR3 DNA sequence: TGTGCCATCAGTGAGTCGCGGGGGGGTAGCGGCACAGATACGCAGTATTTT. Translating it yields CAISESRGGSGTDTQYF.

The chain is built from TRBV7-2 and TRBJ2-1; tentative D call: TRBD2 (6 bases). Per the germline V gene, CDR1 is SGHTA and CDR2 is FQGNSA. V dropped 3 bases and J dropped 9 bases, with 15 bases sitting between them. CDR3 size: 14 residues. CDR3 protein: CASSFAQLAVEQFF. As DNA, the CDR3 is TGTGCCAGCAGCTTCGCACAACTAGCTGTTGAGCAGTTCTTC.

This clonotype was seen repeatedly, ten times or more. The genes are TRBV29-1 and TRBJ1-1; no clear D. CDR3 size: 14 residues. The germline gives CDR1 SQVTM, CDR2 ANQGSEA. Trimming took 6 bases from V and 0 from J, leaving 14 bases between them. The CDR3, as DNA: TGCAGCGTCATACCGAAAGTCATGAACACTGAAGCTTTCTTT. Translated, it gives CSVIPKVMNTEAFF.

This clonotype turned up a few times. The chain has TRBV10-3 and TRBJ2-2; no firm D call. V shed 2 bases and J shed 3 bases, with 7 bases lying between them. The CDR3 is 14 residues long. The germline V gene encodes CDR1 ENHRY and CDR2 SYGVKD. The CDR3 DNA is TGTGCCATCAGTGAGGCACTTGACACCGGGGAGCTGTTTTTT. This sequence encodes CAISEALDTGELFF.

This chain joins TRBV12-3 or TRBV12-4 and TRBJ2-4; tentative D call: TRBD2 (5 bases). V lost 6 bases and J lost 3, with 12 bases in between. This CDR3 contains 14 residues. CDR3 sequence: CASRPSGSKNIQYF. The DNA for the CDR3 is TGTGCCAGCAGACCCAGCGGCAGCAAAAACATTCAGTACTTC.

The chain employs TRBV29-1 and TRBJ1-1; no definite D call. This CDR3 has 13 residues. From germline, CDR1 is SQVTM and CDR2 ANQGSEA. The V end lost 5 bases, the J end lost 4 bases, and 14 bases lay between the germline ends. The CDR3 loop reads CSVSALEGTEAFF. DNA of the CDR3: TGCAGCGTTTCGGCCCTGGAAGGCACTGAAGCTTTCTTT. Drawing the rest from reference TRBV29-1 and TRBJ1-1, the complete variable domain is SAVISQKPSRDICQRGTSLTIQCQVDSQVTMMFWYRQQPGQSLTLIATANQGSEATYESGFVIDKFPISRPNLTFSTLTVSNMSPEDSSIYLCSVSALEGTEAFFGQGTRLTVV.

This clonotype occurred many times. The chain links TRBV7-3 to TRBJ1-2; no reliable D call. This CDR3 has 14 amino acids. Germline V gives CDR1 SGHTA, CDR2 FQGTGA. With 5 bases removed from V and 0 bases from J, the gap between germline ends came to 10 bases. The CDR3 sequence is CASSPQAANYGYTF. The CDR3, as DNA: TGTGCCAGCAGCCCCCAGGCCGCTAACTATGGCTACACCTTC. The full variable domain, with the rest looked up from reference TRBV7-3 and TRBJ1-2, is GAGVSQTPSNKVTEKGKYVELRCDPISGHTALYWYRQSLGQGPEFLIYFQGTGAADDSGLPNDRFFAVRPEGSVSTLKIQRTERGDSAVYLCASSPQAANYGYTFGSGTRLTVV.

This clonotype was counted only a few times. The J gene is TRBJ1-5, the V gene TRBV14; D is perhaps TRBD1 (6 bases). Germline V gives CDR1 SGHDN, CDR2 FVKESK. V gave up 3 bases and J gave up 5 bases, with 11 bases separating them. CDR3 length: 14 residues. DNA for the CDR3: TGTGCCAGCAGCCAGTCCGGGGGCGATCAGCCCCAGCATTTT. This encodes CASSQSGGDQPQHF. Based on the CDR3 plus reference TRBV14 and TRBJ1-5, the full variable domain is EAGVTQFPSHSVIEKGQTVTLRCDPISGHDNLYWYRRVMGKEIKFLLHFVKESKQDESGMPNNRFLAERTGGTYSTLKVQPAELEDSGVYFCASSQSGGDQPQHFGDGTRLSIL.

The V gene is TRBV20-1, the J gene TRBJ2-5; the match to TRBD2 covers 8 bases. The CDR3 covers 15 residues. The trim removed 0 bases at V and 9 bases at J, leaving 12 bases unmatched. CDR1 is DFQATT and CDR2 is SNEGSKA in the germline V gene (reference sequence). The CDR3 sequence: CSARDGGDMGNSQYF. DNA of the CDR3: TGCAGTGCTAGAGACGGGGGGGACATGGGCAACTCCCAGTACTTC.

This clonotype has at least ten counts. The chain is built from TRBV20-1 and TRBJ2-7; no clear D. In germline, CDR1 is DFQATT, CDR2 SNEGSKA (reference sequence). This CDR3 comprises 15 residues. The V gene lost 3 bases and the J gene lost 2 bases, with 17 bases spanning the gap. In DNA, the CDR3 is TGCAGTGCTAGTGACTCTCGCGGACGTACCTACGAGCAGTACTTC. The encoded protein is CSASDSRGRTYEQYF.

This clonotype was counted a few times. This chain joins TRBV7-2 and TRBJ2-3; 7 bases map to TRBD2. The CDR3 loop spans 15 amino acids. CDR1 and CDR2 (germline): SGHTA, FQGNSA. V was pared by 7 bases and J by 5 bases, with 12 bases of the junction left unmatched. The CDR3 is CASTQGAGVQDTQYF. The CDR3 bases are TGTGCCAGCACCCAGGGTGCGGGAGTACAAGATACGCAGTATTTT.

This clonotype was seen a handful of times. The chain recombines TRBV6-1 with TRBJ2-1, with TRBD2 matching over 13 bases. The CDR3 runs 18 residues. V was pared by 5 bases and J by 1 base, with 8 bases of the junction left unmatched. Germline CDR1 reads MNHNS; CDR2 reads SASEGT. The CDR3 nucleotides are TGTGCCAGCAGTCCTCGGACTAGCGGGAGACCATCCTACAATGAGCAGTTCTTC. Encoded protein: CASSPRTSGRPSYNEQFF.

Only a few counts were recorded for this clonotype. The rearrangement joins TRBV5-1 to TRBJ2-5; TRBD1 aligns across 8 bases. Germline CDR1 is SGHRS and CDR2 is YFSETQ. J was trimmed by 4 bases and V by 5 bases; bases with no gene match: 10. The CDR3 length is 15 residues. Here the CDR3 DNA reads TGCGCCAGCAGTCCTCAGGGGGCGAGGGGAGAGACCCAGTACTTC. Its protein is CASSPQGARGETQYF. Complete variable domain (other parts from reference TRBV5-1 and TRBJ2-5): KAGVTQTPRYLIKTRGQQVTLSCSPISGHRSVSWYQQTPGQGLQFLFEYFSETQRNKGNFPGRFSGRQFSNSRSEMNVSTLELGDSALYLCASSPQGARGETQYFGPGTRLLVL.

This sequence joins TRBV12-3 or TRBV12-4 and TRBJ1-2, with 8 bases identical to TRBD1. This CDR3 has 14 residues. The trim removed 5 bases at V and 8 bases at J, leaving 10 bases unmatched. CDR3 loop: CASSKSGQGGGYTF. DNA of the CDR3: TGTGCCAGCAGTAAGTCAGGACAGGGCGGAGGCTACACCTTC.

This chain joins TRBV5-4 and TRBJ2-7, with D possibly being TRBD1 or TRBD2 (5 bases each). With 2 bases removed from V and 3 bases from J, the gap between germline ends came to 15 bases. Germline CDR1 and CDR2: SGHNT and YYREEE (reference sequence). This CDR3 contains 15 residues. The CDR3 loop is CASSFSGRRNYEQYF. For the CDR3, the DNA is TGTGCCAGCAGCTTTTCGGGACGGAGAAACTACGAGCAGTACTTC.

Here the CDR3 reads CASIPPGETQYF. CDR3 DNA: TGTGCCAGCATCCCCCCGGGGGAGACCCAGTACTTC. The chain couples TRBV7-9 to TRBJ2-5, with D maybe TRBD2 (5 bases). This CDR3 is 12 amino acids long. Trimming shortened V by 7 bases and J by 5 bases, and 11 bases separated the two germline ends. The V gene's germline CDR1 is SEHNR and CDR2 FQNEAQ (reference sequence).